Reported below is one T cell receptor beta chain. The data stem from a study of CD8 T cells in Susac syndrome. The junction had 1 base not matched to a gene; V was cut back by 2 bases and J by 0 bases. The CDR3 extends over 15 amino acids. Looked up from germline, CDR1 is SGHAT and CDR2 is FQNNGV. The RNA input was roughly 0.45 to 1 ug, and it was reverse transcribed with random hexamers. Amplification of TCR beta CDR3 by immunoSEQ multiplex PCR spanned 54 Vbeta and 13 Jbeta. TCRdb passed the immunoSEQ multiplex PCR reads through MiXCR, listing each CDR3 protein once. The repertoire holds roughly 150,000 distinct CDR3 sequences, with roughly 95% as singletons. Sequencing targeted TCR beta in blood CD8+ and CD4+ T cells. Relapsing-remitting disease, either stable or active, was present in the treatment-naive patients who were the multiple sclerosis controls. TEMRA cells were FACS-enriched, with CD8+ and CD4+ T cells isolated negatively.

The specimen was CD4+ T cells from PBMCs. The rearrangement uses TRBV11-2 and TRBJ2-1; 7 positions agree with TRBD1. This TCR was sampled from a human donor with multiple sclerosis. Here the CDR3 DNA reads TGTGCCAGCAGCTTACGACAGGGCTCCTACAATGAGCAGTTCTTC. Protein: CASSLRQGSYNEQFF.